These T cell receptor beta chains were read from a single sample in a study of PD-1 blockade in classical Hodgkin lymphoma. Profiled with immunoSEQ multiplex PCR; TCRdb holds only in-frame clones, not every one. The data contain roughly 7,300 clones, about 78% of them singletons. Specimen: peripheral blood mononuclear cells (PBMCs). Receptor source: a human donor with classical Hodgkin lymphoma. CDR3s include the opening cysteine and the closing phenylalanine or tryptophan. Each record gives: D gene, V gene, J gene, clone size, CDR3 protein, CDR3 DNA. The D gene is left open where the match is weak. Not every row has a clone size; where given, it reads once, few, many or a size class.

d_gene: .
v_gene: TRBV6-1
j_gene: TRBJ2-1
abundance: few
CDR3aa: CASSEVGGSYNEQFF
CDR3nt: TGTGCCAGCAGTGAAGTCGGGGGCTCCTACAATGAGCAGTTCTTC

d_gene: TRBD2
v_gene: TRBV28
j_gene: TRBJ2-3
abundance: .
CDR3aa: CASRGGSGRAGDTQYF
CDR3nt: TGTGCCAGCAGGGGGGGTAGCGGGAGGGCAGGAGATACGCAGTATTTT

d_gene: .
v_gene: TRBV10-1
j_gene: TRBJ1-5
abundance: .
CDR3aa: CASTIVWTSNQPQHF
CDR3nt: TGCGCCAGCACCATAGTGTGGACTAGCAATCAGCCCCAGCATTTT

d_gene: .
v_gene: TRBV6-6
j_gene: TRBJ2-3
abundance: .
CDR3aa: CASSYSGDTQYF
CDR3nt: TGTGCCAGCAGTTACTCTGGAGATACGCAGTATTTT

d_gene: .
v_gene: TRBV5-1
j_gene: TRBJ1-2
abundance: .
CDR3aa: CASSSTLSLGYTF
CDR3nt: TGCGCCAGCAGCTCCACCCTTTCCCTAGGCTACACCTTC

d_gene: TRBD1
v_gene: TRBV6-5
j_gene: TRBJ1-1
abundance: .
CDR3aa: CASSQTGGTEAFF
CDR3nt: TGTGCCAGCAGCCAAACAGGGGGAACTGAAGCTTTCTTT

d_gene: TRBD1
v_gene: TRBV28
j_gene: TRBJ1-6
abundance: few
CDR3aa: CASRRTGFPTSPLHF
CDR3nt: TGTGCCAGCAGGCGGACAGGCTTCCCAACTTCACCCCTCCACTTT

d_gene: TRBD2
v_gene: TRBV4-2
j_gene: TRBJ2-3
abundance: .
CDR3aa: CASSQGLGGRLTDTQYF
CDR3nt: TGTGCCAGCAGCCAAGGTCTCGGCGGGAGGCTCACAGATACGCAGTATTTT

d_gene: TRBD1
v_gene: TRBV11-2
j_gene: TRBJ2-1
abundance: few
CDR3aa: CASSDTRDRGLWNEQFF
CDR3nt: TGTGCCAGCAGCGATACGCGGGACAGGGGCTTGTGGAATGAGCAGTTCTTC

d_gene: .
v_gene: TRBV21-1
j_gene: TRBJ2-7
abundance: .
CDR3aa: CASSKYAEQYF
CDR3nt: TGTGCCAGCAGCAAATACGCCGAGCAGTACTTC

d_gene: .
v_gene: TRBV30
j_gene: TRBJ1-2
abundance: .
CDR3aa: CAWSVGAPGGYTF
CDR3nt: TGTGCCTGGAGTGTAGGGGCACCAGGGGGCTACACCTTC

d_gene: .
v_gene: TRBV6-6
j_gene: TRBJ2-1
abundance: .
CDR3aa: CASSYSVVAMDEQFF
CDR3nt: TGTGCCAGCAGTTACTCGGTGGTAGCGATGGATGAGCAGTTCTTC

d_gene: TRBD1
v_gene: TRBV9
j_gene: TRBJ1-5
abundance: .
CDR3aa: CASSVGQGGNQPQHF
CDR3nt: TGTGCCAGCAGCGTAGGACAGGGTGGAAATCAGCCCCAGCATTTT

d_gene: TRBD2
v_gene: TRBV5-1
j_gene: TRBJ2-1
abundance: .
CDR3aa: CASSPGGLAERNEQFF
CDR3nt: TGCGCCAGCAGCCCGGGGGGACTAGCCGAAAGGAATGAGCAGTTCTTC

d_gene: .
v_gene: TRBV2
j_gene: TRBJ1-2
abundance: once
CDR3aa: CASSEEQGYGYTF
CDR3nt: TGTGCCAGCAGTGAAGAACAGGGCTATGGCTACACCTTC

d_gene: .
v_gene: TRBV2
j_gene: TRBJ1-1
abundance: .
CDR3aa: CASSDVSGHTEAFF
CDR3nt: TGTGCCAGCAGTGATGTCTCAGGGCACACTGAAGCTTTCTTT

d_gene: TRBD1
v_gene: TRBV9
j_gene: TRBJ2-7
abundance: .
CDR3aa: CASSVGDSAYEQYF
CDR3nt: TGTGCCAGCAGCGTAGGGGACAGTGCCTACGAGCAGTACTTC

d_gene: .
v_gene: TRBV2
j_gene: TRBJ1-1
abundance: .
CDR3aa: CASSEPWTNRAEAFF
CDR3nt: TGTGCCAGCAGTGAACCCTGGACCAACAGGGCTGAAGCTTTCTTT

d_gene: TRBD2
v_gene: TRBV2
j_gene: TRBJ2-2
abundance: once
CDR3aa: CASRLLAGAGELFF
CDR3nt: TGTGCCAGCAGGCTACTAGCGGGGGCCGGGGAGCTGTTTTTT

d_gene: TRBD1
v_gene: TRBV7-2
j_gene: TRBJ1-6
abundance: .
CDR3aa: CASSPRPQGADSPLHF
CDR3nt: TGTGCCAGCAGCCCCCGTCCCCAGGGGGCAGATTCACCCCTCCACTTT

d_gene: TRBD1
v_gene: TRBV7-2
j_gene: TRBJ1-2
abundance: .
CDR3aa: CASSHPGGWGGYTF
CDR3nt: TGTGCCAGCAGTCACCCAGGGGGCTGGGGCGGCTACACCTTC

d_gene: .
v_gene: TRBV2
j_gene: TRBJ2-2
abundance: .
CDR3aa: CASSLDGPYGTGELFF
CDR3nt: TGTGCCAGCAGTTTGGACGGACCTTATGGCACCGGGGAGCTGTTTTTT

d_gene: .
v_gene: TRBV20-1
j_gene: TRBJ2-1
abundance: once
CDR3aa: CSARGYNEQFF
CDR3nt: TGCAGTGCTAGGGGATACAATGAGCAGTTCTTC

d_gene: TRBD1
v_gene: TRBV15
j_gene: TRBJ1-5
abundance: .
CDR3aa: CATSLTGGIQPQHF
CDR3nt: TGTGCCACCAGCTTGACAGGGGGCATTCAGCCCCAGCATTTT

d_gene: TRBD2
v_gene: TRBV5-1
j_gene: TRBJ2-7
abundance: .
CDR3aa: CASSLTSGSYNEQYF
CDR3nt: TGCGCCAGCAGCTTAACTAGCGGGAGTTATAACGAGCAGTACTTC

d_gene: .
v_gene: TRBV18
j_gene: TRBJ1-1
abundance: .
CDR3aa: CASSPPLDGAFF
CDR3nt: TGTGCCAGCTCACCACCGTTAGATGGAGCTTTCTTT

d_gene: .
v_gene: TRBV25-1
j_gene: TRBJ1-2
abundance: .
CDR3aa: CASSEPTGSGGYTF
CDR3nt: TGTGCCAGCAGTGAGCCGACAGGATCCGGTGGCTACACCTTC

d_gene: .
v_gene: TRBV6-1
j_gene: TRBJ1-2
abundance: .
CDR3aa: CASSDELGDGYTF
CDR3nt: TGTGCCAGCAGTGACGAATTGGGGGACGGCTACACCTTC

d_gene: .
v_gene: TRBV18
j_gene: TRBJ1-5
abundance: .
CDR3aa: CASSLASGFDQPQHF
CDR3nt: TGTGCCAGCTCCCTCGCAAGTGGATTCGATCAGCCCCAGCATTTT

d_gene: .
v_gene: TRBV19
j_gene: TRBJ1-1
abundance: .
CDR3aa: CASSIVRGGETEAFF
CDR3nt: TGTGCCAGTAGTATCGTACGGGGGGGAGAGACTGAAGCTTTCTTT

d_gene: TRBD2
v_gene: TRBV9
j_gene: TRBJ2-7
abundance: .
CDR3aa: CASSTTGGSYEQYF
CDR3nt: TGTGCCAGCAGCACTACGGGGGGCTCCTACGAGCAGTACTTC

d_gene: TRBD2
v_gene: TRBV2
j_gene: TRBJ2-1
abundance: .
CDR3aa: CASTLLAASYNEQFF
CDR3nt: TGTGCCAGCACGCTACTAGCGGCGTCCTACAATGAGCAGTTCTTC

d_gene: .
v_gene: TRBV18
j_gene: TRBJ2-3
abundance: .
CDR3aa: CASSPTSGGITDTQYF
CDR3nt: TGTGCCAGCTCACCGACGAGCGGTGGGATCACAGATACGCAGTATTTT

d_gene: .
v_gene: TRBV7-9
j_gene: TRBJ1-1
abundance: .
CDR3aa: CASSLGDPGSEAFF
CDR3nt: TGTGCCAGCAGCCTAGGGGACCCTGGCTCTGAAGCTTTCTTT

d_gene: .
v_gene: TRBV6-1
j_gene: TRBJ1-1
abundance: .
CDR3aa: CASSDKMNTEAFF
CDR3nt: TGTGCCAGCAGTGATAAAATGAACACTGAAGCTTTCTTT

d_gene: TRBD1
v_gene: TRBV6-5
j_gene: TRBJ2-7
abundance: .
CDR3aa: CASNRQGAAGEQYF
CDR3nt: TGTGCCAGCAATAGACAGGGGGCGGCGGGCGAGCAGTACTTC

d_gene: TRBD1
v_gene: TRBV23-1
j_gene: TRBJ1-2
abundance: once
CDR3aa: CASRGQGACGYTF
CDR3nt: TGCGCCAGCAGGGGACAGGGGGCGTGTGGCTACACCTTC

d_gene: .
v_gene: TRBV6-1
j_gene: TRBJ2-5
abundance: .
CDR3aa: CASSEGWETQYF
CDR3nt: TGTGCCAGCAGTGAAGGATGGGAGACCCAGTACTTC

d_gene: TRBD1
v_gene: TRBV11-3
j_gene: TRBJ2-6
abundance: .
CDR3aa: CASSPRTGERSGANVLTF
CDR3nt: TGTGCCAGCAGCCCAAGGACAGGTGAACGCTCTGGGGCCAACGTCCTGACTTTC

d_gene: TRBD2
v_gene: TRBV18
j_gene: TRBJ2-2
abundance: .
CDR3aa: CASSLTAGTTTGELFF
CDR3nt: TGTGCCAGCTCACTGACTGCCGGGACTACCACCGGGGAGCTGTTTTTT

d_gene: TRBD2
v_gene: TRBV2
j_gene: TRBJ2-1
abundance: .
CDR3aa: CASSEERETNEQFF
CDR3nt: TGTGCCAGCAGTGAAGAGCGGGAGACCAATGAGCAGTTCTTC